This T cell receptor (beta chain) was identified during a study of control samples from healthy donors and cancer patients. Assay used: immunoSEQ multiplex PCR; TCRdb lists only in-frame clones, some missing. The repertoire has roughly 130,000 clones, just under 95% of them found once; the top ten carry less than 4%. The length of the CDR3 is 14 residues. Per germline, CDR1 MNHNS and CDR2 SASEGT. Comments on this clone: Germline is not matched at one junction end, which may reflect a read error.

The sequenced sample consisted of blood. The source is a man between 25 and 39 years old in good health. The rearrangement links TRBV6-1 to TRBJ1-6, with D unclear. The CDR3, as DNA: TGTGCCAGCCGTGAGGGCGCGGATAATTCACCCCTCCACTTT. Translated: CASREGADNSPLHF.